Listed here are 31 T cell receptor beta chains from one sample, sequenced in a study of T cell clones after liver transplantation (dated by TCRdb to the late 2010s). According to the study, the label for this sample's time point signals: pre-transplant. Library preparation was by the immunoSEQ multiplex PCR assay. This is the immuneACCESS table as TCRdb keeps it, with only in-frame sequences that have V and J called. A part of the clones is gone; compared with another copy, unresolved V genes explain less than half, and the rest is unexplained. The sample profile shows 70,000 to 80,000 clones; roughly nine tenths of them were found once. The ten largest account for less than 3% of the sample. Source: CD4+ T cells from blood, taken before liver transplant. These receptors were collected from a human donor who received a liver transplant.

CDR3 sequence: CASTIDSSYEQYF. CDR3 nucleotides: TGTGCCAGCACCATCGACAGTTCCTACGAGCAGTACTTC. The chain carries TRBV28 and TRBJ2-7, with D tentatively TRBD1 (5 bases). The germline V and J ends were trimmed by 7 bases and 1 base, with 11 bases remaining between them. CDR1 and CDR2 from the germline V gene are MDHEN and SYDVKM. CDR3 length: 13 residues.

In the case of this clone: Other DNA sequences in this sample translate to the same CDR3. V and J are TRBV5-1 and TRBJ2-5; D unclear. V dropped 0 bases and J dropped 2 bases, with 5 bases sitting between them. The CDR3 has 13 residues. CDR1 and CDR2 from the germline V gene are SGHRS and YFSETQ. This chain's CDR3 is CASSLDNQETQYF. The CDR3 DNA follows: TGCGCCAGCAGCTTGGACAATCAAGAGACCCAGTACTTC.

The rearrangement uses TRBV6-6 and TRBJ2-7; 10 bases align to TRBD1. The germline gives CDR1 MNHNY, CDR2 SVGAGI (reference sequence). The V gene end was trimmed by 4 bases and the J gene end by 2 bases; junction bases not matched to a gene: 2. CDR3 length: 14 amino acids. The CDR3 region is CASSSGQGTYEQYF. CDR3 DNA: TGTGCCAGCAGTTCGGGACAGGGGACCTACGAGCAGTACTTC.

The chain couples TRBV2 to TRBJ1-1; D gene ambiguous. V was cut by 1 base and J by 1 base, with 4 bases left in between. Germline assignment: CDR1 SNHLY and CDR2 FYNNEI. This CDR3 spans 13 amino acids. As DNA, the CDR3 is TGTGCCAGCAGTGAAGAGGGGAACACTGAAGCTTTCTTT. Its protein product is CASSEEGNTEAFF.

This clone was observed a single time. The chain joins TRBV5-1 to TRBJ2-3; 10 nucleotides match TRBD2. The junction had 8 bases not matched to a gene; V was cut back by 4 bases and J by 6 bases. Germline values: CDR1 SGHRS, CDR2 YFSETQ. The length of the CDR3 is 15 residues. CDR3 protein: CASSDPSGRADTQYF. The CDR3 DNA is TGCGCCAGCAGCGACCCGAGCGGGAGGGCGGATACGCAGTATTTT.

This chain links TRBV7-9 with TRBJ2-1; no reliable D call. Germline loops: CDR1 SEHNR, CDR2 FQNEAQ (reference sequence). The V end was cut by 5 bases, the J end by 2 bases, with 13 bases between. This CDR3 is built from 15 residues. This chain's CDR3 is CASSPTMGAYNEQFF. Written as DNA, the CDR3 is TGTGCCAGCAGCCCTACAATGGGTGCCTACAATGAGCAGTTCTTC.

The rearrangement links TRBV30 to TRBJ2-3; 12 positions match TRBD2. The J segment lost 2 bases and the V segment lost 3 bases, leaving 9 bases of the junction unmatched. This CDR3 comprises 17 residues. Looked up from germline, CDR1 is GTSNPN and CDR2 is SVGIG (reference sequence). The CDR3 region has the DNA TGTGCCTGGAGCGTCAGGAGGACTAGCGGGACCACAGATACGCAGTATTTT. Its protein is CAWSVRRTSGTTDTQYF.

The DNA for the CDR3 is TGCGCCAGCAGCTTGGGTGAGTCCGGGGCCAACGTCCTGACTTTC. Its translation: CASSLGESGANVLTF. This rearrangement joins TRBV5-1 to TRBJ2-6; D not resolved. Germline values: CDR1 SGHRS, CDR2 YFSETQ. V gave up 0 bases and J gave up 4 bases, with 8 bases separating them. This CDR3 is built from 15 residues. Filled out from reference TRBV5-1 and TRBJ2-6, the complete variable domain reads KAGVTQTPRYLIKTRGQQVTLSCSPISGHRSVSWYQQTPGQGLQFLFEYFSETQRNKGNFPGRFSGRQFSNSRSEMNVSTLELGDSALYLCASSLGESGANVLTFGAGSRLTVL.

The chain combines TRBV5-1 with TRBJ1-1; D call uncertain. Trimming left V 0 bases short and J 0 bases short, with 9 bases between. Germline assignment: CDR1 SGHRS and CDR2 YFSETQ. This CDR3 has 15 amino acids. The CDR3 spells CASSLAGTMNTEAFF. The DNA for the CDR3 is TGCGCCAGCAGCTTGGCTGGCACAATGAACACTGAAGCTTTCTTT. Full variable domain (remainder filled in from reference TRBV5-1 and TRBJ1-1): KAGVTQTPRYLIKTRGQQVTLSCSPISGHRSVSWYQQTPGQGLQFLFEYFSETQRNKGNFPGRFSGRQFSNSRSEMNVSTLELGDSALYLCASSLAGTMNTEAFFGQGTRLTVV.

V and J are TRBV29-1 and TRBJ2-7; TRBD2 is a possible D gene (5 bases). This CDR3 comprises 13 residues. Germline V gene sequence: CDR1 SQVTM, CDR2 ANQGSEA. Trimming removed 4 bases at V and 6 bases at J, with 16 bases between. This CDR3 reads CSVVPPSEGEQYF. The CDR3 bases are TGCAGCGTTGTGCCTCCATCTGAGGGCGAGCAGTACTTC.

This sequence joins TRBV5-1 and TRBJ2-5, with 11 bases that match TRBD2. The junction had 28 bases not matched to a gene; V was cut back by 4 bases and J by 5 bases. The CDR3 has 22 amino acids. Germline V gene sequence: CDR1 SGHRS, CDR2 YFSETQ. The CDR3 nucleotides read TGCGCCAGCAGCCACCCGTCCCCGGGCAGGGGGCGAACGACTAGCGGGATGGAGACCCAGTACTTC. It is translated as CASSHPSPGRGRTTSGMETQYF.

The chain recombines TRBV29-1 with TRBJ2-7; 7 bases align to TRBD1. The CDR3 sequence is 12 residues long. CDR1 is SQVTM, CDR2 ANQGSEA, per germline. The ends lost 6 bases at V and 4 bases at J; junction bases unmatched: 6. This chain's CDR3 is CSVSRQGYEQYF. The CDR3 bases are TGCAGCGTATCGAGACAGGGATACGAGCAGTACTTC.

This clone was seen more than once but under ten times. The chain joins TRBV6-1 to TRBJ2-2; D unclear. The V gene's germline CDR1 is MNHNS and CDR2 SASEGT. Trimming shortened V by 2 bases and J by 2 bases, and 15 bases separated the two germline ends. This CDR3 spans 17 amino acids. DNA of the CDR3: TGTGCCAGCAGTGAACGCCTTCTTGGACCTAACACCGGGGAGCTGTTTTTT. The encoded protein is CASSERLLGPNTGELFF.

The chain has TRBV30 and TRBJ1-6; no reliable D call. CDR1 is GTSNPN, CDR2 SVGIG, per germline (reference sequence). The CDR3 is 12 amino acids. V gave up 3 bases and J gave up 13 bases, with 13 bases separating them. CDR3 loop: CAWRPVSGPLHF. The CDR3, as DNA: TGTGCCTGGAGGCCGGTCTCCGGCCCCCTCCACTTT.

The chain recombines TRBV5-6 with TRBJ1-3, with D perhaps TRBD1 (6 bases). V shed 3 bases and J shed 5 bases, with 9 bases lying between them. Germline loops: CDR1 SGHDT, CDR2 YYEEEE. The CDR3 sequence is 13 residues long. The CDR3, as DNA: TGTGCCAGCAGCTCAGGGGAGAGAAACACCATATATTTT. Translation: CASSSGERNTIYF.

This clone was found once. J is TRBJ2-3 and V is TRBV5-4; 13 bases line up with TRBD2. Losses at the gene ends were 6 bases for V and 0 bases for J; bases not matched to a gene: 7. This CDR3 is built from 17 residues. In germline, CDR1 is SGHNT, CDR2 YYREEE (reference sequence). Written as DNA, the CDR3 is TGTGCCAGCACAGGAGGGACTAGCGGGGCTAGCACAGATACGCAGTATTTT. This translates into CASTGGTSGASTDTQYF. Combining the CDR3 with reference TRBV5-4 and TRBJ2-3 gives the whole variable domain ETGVTQSPTHLIKTRGQQVTLRCSSQSGHNTVSWYQQALGQGPQFIFQYYREEENGRGNFPPRFSGLQFPNYSSELNVNALELDDSALYLCASTGGTSGASTDTQYFGPGTRLTVL.

The V gene is TRBV7-2, the J gene TRBJ1-1, with D perhaps matching TRBD1 (5 bases). Germline V CDR1 and CDR2: SGHTA, FQGNSA. The V gene lost 5 bases and the J gene lost 8 bases, with 9 bases spanning the gap. The CDR3 is 11 amino acids. The CDR3 sequence: CASSQWGEAFF. The CDR3 region has the DNA TGTGCCAGCAGCCAGTGGGGGGAAGCTTTCTTT.

This rearrangement joins TRBV9 to TRBJ1-2; TRBD1 matches at 11 bases. Germline-derived CDR1 and CDR2 are SGDLS and YYNGEE. V shed 4 bases and J 7 bases; nucleotides not matched to a gene: 9. The CDR3 consists of 15 residues. The CDR3 is CASSFSGTGGLGYTF. CDR3 in DNA: TGTGCCAGCAGCTTTTCCGGGACAGGGGGACTTGGCTACACCTTC.

V gene TRBV12-5 combines with J gene TRBJ2-4; D ambiguous. Germline V CDR1 and CDR2: LGHNT, FRNRAP. The germline V and J ends were trimmed by 3 bases and 5 bases, with 8 bases remaining between them. This CDR3 region has 13 residues. CDR3 loop: CASGFVGQNIQYF. CDR3 sequence (DNA): TGTGCTAGTGGTTTCGTCGGCCAAAACATTCAGTACTTC.

The V gene is TRBV30, the J gene TRBJ2-7; D is uncertain. V gave up 4 bases and J gave up 4 bases, with 14 bases separating them. The CDR3 is 13 residues long. Germline CDR1 reads GTSNPN; CDR2 reads SVGIG (reference sequence). CDR3 protein: CAWKVPWGYEQYF. CDR3 bases: TGTGCCTGGAAGGTTCCTTGGGGTTACGAGCAGTACTTC.

The V call is TRBV6-5, the J call TRBJ2-7; D remains unclear. CDR1 and CDR2 (germline): MNHEY, SVGAGI. With 6 bases removed from V and 3 bases from J, the gap between germline ends came to 12 bases. This CDR3 region has 13 residues. The DNA of the CDR3 is TGTGCCAGCAGAAGAGGACGGAGCTACGAGCAGTACTTC. It codes for CASRRGRSYEQYF.

This rearrangement joins TRBV7-3 to TRBJ1-1, with D maybe TRBD1 (5 bases). Germline assignment: CDR1 SGHTA and CDR2 FQGTGA. V was trimmed by 4 bases and J by 0 bases, leaving 12 bases between them. This CDR3 region has 15 residues. The CDR3 sequence is CASSSLGTVNTEAFF. CDR3 sequence (DNA): TGTGCCAGCAGCTCCCTCGGGACGGTGAACACTGAAGCTTTCTTT.

The rearrangement links TRBV4-3 to TRBJ2-3; TRBD1 agrees at 7 bases. Trimming removed 1 base from V and 6 bases from J; junction bases left unmatched: 7. This CDR3 comprises 15 residues. From germline, CDR1 is LGHNA and CDR2 YSLEER. The CDR3 here is CASSQGDREKDTQYF. The CDR3 DNA is TGCGCCAGCAGCCAAGGCGACAGGGAGAAGGATACGCAGTATTTT.

The V gene is TRBV4-1, the J gene TRBJ2-2; 13 bases fit TRBD2. CDR3 size: 17 residues. Germline CDR1 MGHRA, CDR2 YSYEKL. Unmatched junction bases numbered 4, after V lost 3 bases and J lost 3 bases. The CDR3 DNA reads TGCGCCAGCAGCCACGGACTAGCGGGAGTGTACACCGGGGAGCTGTTTTTT. Its translation is CASSHGLAGVYTGELFF.

The genes are TRBV5-4 and TRBJ1-3; 8 nucleotides match TRBD1. The junction had 1 base not matched to a gene; V was cut back by 0 bases and J by 2 bases. Germline values: CDR1 SGHNT, CDR2 YYREEE (reference sequence). The CDR3 has 15 residues. CDR3 amino acids: CASSLGTGTGNTIYF. As DNA, the CDR3 is TGTGCCAGCAGCTTGGGGACAGGGACTGGAAACACCATATATTTT. The complete variable domain, with remaining parts taken from reference TRBV5-4 and TRBJ1-3, reads ETGVTQSPTHLIKTRGQQVTLRCSSQSGHNTVSWYQQALGQGPQFIFQYYREEENGRGNFPPRFSGLQFPNYSSELNVNALELDDSALYLCASSLGTGTGNTIYFGEGSWLTVV.

V gene TRBV5-1 combines with J gene TRBJ1-1, with TRBD1 as a possible D gene (6 bases). The V gene's germline CDR1 is SGHRS and CDR2 YFSETQ. Trimming removed 3 bases at V and 2 bases at J, with 11 bases between. The CDR3 contains 14 residues. The CDR3 is CASSSTGTNTEAFF. CDR3 nucleotide sequence: TGCGCCAGCAGCTCTACCGGGACAAACACTGAAGCTTTCTTT.

This chain joins TRBV7-2 and TRBJ2-1; TRBD1 matches at 7 bases. Per germline, CDR1 SGHTA and CDR2 FQGNSA. Trimming at V came to 5 bases and at J to 6 bases, leaving 7 bases not matched to a gene. The CDR3 loop spans 14 amino acids. The CDR3, as DNA: TGTGCCAGCAGCCGTGACAGGGCGATCAATGAGCAGTTCTTC. Translating gives CASSRDRAINEQFF.

This clone has more than one count but fewer than ten. The J gene is TRBJ2-3, the V gene TRBV15; D is undetermined. Trimming pared 7 bases from V and 6 bases from J, leaving 11 bases between. Germline V gene lookup returns CDR1 LNHNV and CDR2 YYDKDF (reference sequence). The CDR3 spans 12 residues. CDR3 sequence: CATMQIGDTQYF. In nucleotides, the CDR3 is TGTGCCACCATGCAAATAGGGGATACGCAGTATTTT.

This chain connects TRBV5-1 to TRBJ2-3, with D maybe TRBD1 (6 bases). Germline-derived CDR1 and CDR2 are SGHRS and YFSETQ. The CDR3 spans 17 residues. V was cut by 4 bases and J by 2 bases, with 20 bases left in between. CDR3 sequence: CASSPMPYRVATDTQYF. The CDR3 coding sequence is TGCGCCAGCAGCCCCATGCCCTACAGGGTAGCCACAGATACGCAGTATTTT.

This chain uses TRBV29-1 with TRBJ2-3, with D unclear. The V gene lost 4 bases and the J gene lost 0 bases, with 11 bases spanning the gap. The germline gives CDR1 SQVTM, CDR2 ANQGSEA. This CDR3 region has 14 residues. The chain's CDR3 is CSVGADTSTDTQYF. DNA for the CDR3: TGCAGCGTTGGGGCGGATACTAGCACAGATACGCAGTATTTT.

CDR3 amino acids: CASSRLAGEAEQYF. CDR3 in DNA: TGTGCCAGCTCAAGACTAGCGGGGGAGGCGGAGCAGTACTTC. The rearrangement uses TRBV18 and TRBJ2-7, with 12 nucleotides matching TRBD2. The V gene's germline CDR1 is KGHSH and CDR2 LQKENI. This CDR3 has 14 amino acids. The junction had 6 bases not matched to a gene; V was cut back by 5 bases and J by 7 bases.